One sample yielded the 27 T cell receptor beta chains listed below, sequenced in a study of Ad26.COV2.S vaccination and SARS-CoV-2 variants. Stated treatment: over 15 received Ad26.COV2.S at low or high dose, single or two shots; a few received placebo; per-sample allocation not given. Collection of the samples took place on day 63 after the first injection of vaccine or placebo. Generated by immunoSEQ multiplex PCR, the TCRdb table keeps only in-frame clones and is missing some. The sample has approximately 460,000 clones, around 89% seen once. The sample in question was peripheral blood, obtained in a trial of Ad26.COV2.S vaccine versus placebo. These receptors were collected from a person aged 18 to 59 who received the Ad26.COV2.S COVID-19 vaccine or a placebo.

V usage is TRBV6-2 or TRBV6-3 and J usage is TRBJ1-5, with TRBD1 matching 8 bases. CDR1 and CDR2 from the germline V gene are MNHEY and SVGEGT. J was trimmed by 5 bases and V by 2 bases; bases with no gene match: 8. This CDR3 is built from 16 residues. The CDR3, as DNA: TGTGCCAGCAGTTACAGGCAGGGGGCCAGATATCAGCCCCAGCATTTT. It encodes CASSYRQGARYQPQHF.

The genes are TRBV30 and TRBJ1-3, with unresolved D. Germline V CDR1 and CDR2: GTSNPN, SVGIG (reference sequence). The CDR3 consists of 14 residues. V shed 1 base and J shed 1 base, with 8 bases lying between them. The DNA for the CDR3 is TGTGCCTGGAGTGGCGGGGTTTCTGGAAACACCATATATTTT. It is translated as CAWSGGVSGNTIYF.

The J gene is TRBJ2-7, the V gene TRBV25-1, with no clear D. Germline values: CDR1 MGHDK, CDR2 SYGVNS. The CDR3 runs 15 residues. V gave up 4 bases and J gave up 1 base, with 14 bases separating them. The CDR3 here is CASSARSRRSYEQYF. CDR3 DNA sequence: TGTGCCAGCAGTGCGCGATCAAGAAGGTCCTACGAGCAGTACTTC.

V is TRBV7-2 and J is TRBJ2-3, with TRBD2 identical over 10 bases. V lost 6 bases, J lost 8 bases, and 5 bases stayed unmatched. The CDR3 is 13 amino acids. CDR1 is SGHTA, CDR2 FQGNSA, per germline. The CDR3: CASSSRLAGTQYF. CDR3 bases: TGTGCCAGCAGTTCAAGACTAGCGGGTACGCAGTATTTT.

The rearrangement joins TRBV7-3 to TRBJ2-1; D may be TRBD2 (7 bases). Germline CDR1 is SGHTA and CDR2 is FQGTGA. The ends were cut back, 8 bases at V and 0 bases at J, with 14 bases in the middle. This CDR3 comprises 15 residues. The CDR3: CASARAGASYNEQFF. Written as DNA, the CDR3 is TGTGCCAGCGCCCGCGCGGGGGCCTCCTACAATGAGCAGTTCTTC.

This chain uses TRBV9 with TRBJ2-5; D gene ambiguous. In germline, CDR1 is SGDLS, CDR2 YYNGEE. CDR3 length: 15 residues. V lost 0 bases to trimming and J lost 1 base, with 10 bases between them. The CDR3, as DNA: TGTGCCAGCAGCGTAGCAGGCCGGAGCCAAGAGACCCAGTACTTC. It is translated as CASSVAGRSQETQYF. Full variable domain (rest looked up from reference TRBV9 and TRBJ2-5): DSGVTQTPKHLITATGQRVTLRCSPRSGDLSVYWYQQSLDQGLQFLIQYYNGEERAKGNILERFSAQQFPDLHSELNLSSLELGDSALYFCASSVAGRSQETQYFGPGTRLLVL.

V usage is TRBV5-5 and J usage is TRBJ1-2; D is possibly TRBD1 (6 bases). V lost 2 bases and J 0 bases, leaving 14 bases between the germline ends. The CDR3 has 16 residues. CDR1 and CDR2 from the germline V gene are SGHKS and YYEKEE (reference sequence). CDR3 sequence reads: CASSFTRTAANYGYTF. The CDR3, as DNA: TGTGCCAGCAGCTTCACCCGGACAGCAGCTAACTATGGCTACACCTTC.

The rearrangement joins TRBV6-5 to TRBJ2-5; the D is unclear. The germline V gene encodes CDR1 MNHEY and CDR2 SVGAGI. Trimming removed 6 bases at V and 0 bases at J, with 11 bases between. This CDR3 is built from 14 residues. CDR3 DNA: TGTGCCAGCAGCAAGACCCTGTACCAAGAGACCCAGTACTTC. Translated, it gives CASSKTLYQETQYF.

Concerning this clone: A junction end diverges from the germline sequence, so it may reflect a read error. The chain has TRBV14 and TRBJ2-5, with no clear D. Germline V gene data show CDR1 as SGHDN and CDR2 as FVKESK. The CDR3 length is 11 residues. CDR3 in amino acids: CASSQTNSQYF. CDR3 DNA sequence: TGTGCCAGCAGCCAAACGAACTCCCAATACTTC.

The rearrangement joins TRBV7-2 to TRBJ1-2, with TRBD1 matching over 9 bases. The CDR3 contains 16 residues. The V and J ends lost 1 base and 5 bases, in that order; junction bases with no gene match: 8. Germline CDR1 and CDR2: SGHTA and FQGNSA. Here the CDR3 DNA reads TGTGCCAGCAGCTTAGAAACAGGGGGCGCAAGGTATGGCTACACCTTC. Translating it yields CASSLETGGARYGYTF.

This clone has just a few counts. The chain recombines TRBV18 with TRBJ1-1, with D maybe TRBD1 (6 bases). The germline V gene has CDR1 KGHSH and CDR2 LQKENI. This CDR3 is built from 15 residues. The V and J ends lost 4 bases and 0 bases respectively, with 12 bases between them. As DNA, the CDR3 is TGTGCCAGCTCACGGACAGACGATATGAACACTGAAGCTTTCTTT. As protein: CASSRTDDMNTEAFF.

The chain employs TRBV30 and TRBJ2-2; the D is unclear. This CDR3 contains 12 residues. Per the germline V gene, CDR1 is GTSNPN and CDR2 is SVGIG (reference sequence). V was clipped by 5 bases and J by 2 bases, with 6 bases between them. In DNA, the CDR3 is TGTGCCTGGCAGATCAACACCGGGGAGCTGTTTTTT. Translation gives CAWQINTGELFF. Drawing the rest from reference TRBV30 and TRBJ2-2, the complete variable domain is SQTIHQWPATLVQPVGSPLSLECTVEGTSNPNLYWYRQAAGRGLQLLFYSVGIGQISSEVPQNLSASRPQDRQFILSSKKLLLSDSGFYLCAWQINTGELFFGEGSRLTVL.

V usage is TRBV10-2 and J usage is TRBJ1-5; the D gene is possibly TRBD1 (5 bases). CDR3 size: 14 residues. CDR1 WSHSY and CDR2 SAAADI come from the germline V gene. Trimming left V 4 bases short and J 7 bases short, with 14 bases between. The CDR3 reads CASSVFRDRQPQHF. DNA of the CDR3: TGCGCCAGCAGTGTGTTCAGGGATCGCCAGCCCCAGCATTTT.

The chain has TRBV7-6 and TRBJ2-2; 10 nucleotides align to TRBD2. The germline gives CDR1 SGHVS, CDR2 FNYEAQ. This CDR3 is built from 18 residues. Trimming at V came to 2 bases and at J to 6 bases, leaving 12 bases not matched to a gene. The CDR3 loop is CASSLSRTSGRVAGELFF. The CDR3 DNA follows: TGTGCCAGCAGCTTAAGCCGGACTAGCGGAAGGGTGGCCGGGGAGCTGTTTTTT.

The V call is TRBV28, the J call TRBJ1-4, with 7 bases lining up with TRBD1. Trimming removed 4 bases from V and 7 bases from J; junction bases left unmatched: 3. Germline V gene data show CDR1 as MDHEN and CDR2 as SYDVKM. The length of the CDR3 is 13 residues. Here the CDR3 reads CASSYPGGEKLFF. CDR3 in DNA: TGTGCCAGCAGTTATCCAGGGGGTGAAAAACTGTTTTTT.

The sample holds a few counts of this clone. This rearrangement joins TRBV19 to TRBJ1-1; no definite D call. Germline V gene sequence: CDR1 LNHDA, CDR2 SQIVND (reference sequence). V lost 9 bases to trimming and J lost 1 base, with 9 bases between them. CDR3 length: 12 residues. CDR3 residues: CASGFSNTEAFF. The CDR3 bases are TGTGCCAGCGGATTTTCGAACACTGAAGCTTTCTTT. Drawing the rest from reference TRBV19 and TRBJ1-1, the complete variable domain is DGGITQSPKYLFRKEGQNVTLSCEQNLNHDAMYWYRQDPGQGLRLIYYSQIVNDFQKGDIAEGYSVSREKKESFPLTVTSAQKNPTAFYLCASGFSNTEAFFGQGTRLTVV.

Only a few counts were recorded for this clone. The chain links TRBV29-1 to TRBJ1-1, with D uncertain. Per germline, CDR1 SQVTM and CDR2 ANQGSEA. V was clipped by 4 bases and J by 3 bases, with 6 bases between them. This CDR3 is built from 11 residues. As DNA, the CDR3 is TGCAGCGTTGGCCGGGACACTGAAGCTTTCTTT. Protein: CSVGRDTEAFF.

The chain combines TRBV28 with TRBJ2-7, with a tentative D call TRBD2 (5 bases). In germline, CDR1 is MDHEN, CDR2 SYDVKM. The CDR3 spans 13 residues. V lost 5 bases, J lost 3 bases, and 11 bases lay in between. In DNA form, the CDR3 reads TGTGCCAGCAGTCCGCCCACTAGCTACGAGCAGTACTTC. Translating gives CASSPPTSYEQYF. Using reference TRBV28 and TRBJ2-7 for the parts outside the CDR3, the full variable domain is DVKVTQSSRYLVKRTGEKVFLECVQDMDHENMFWYRQDPGLGLRLIYFSYDVKMKEKGDIPEGYSVSREKKERFSLILESASTNQTSMYLCASSPPTSYEQYFGPGTRLTVT.

The rearrangement uses TRBV28 and TRBJ2-7, with 7 bases matching TRBD1. This CDR3 has 13 amino acids. Germline V gene lookup returns CDR1 MDHEN and CDR2 SYDVKM. Trimming cost V 4 bases and J 11 bases; bases outside gene matches: 11. The chain's CDR3 is CASSSGQPVAKYF. The CDR3 nucleotides are TGTGCCAGCAGTTCGGGACAGCCCGTGGCGAAGTACTTC.

CDR3 sequence: CASSRWSINTGELFF. The DNA of the CDR3 is TGTGCCAGCAGCCGATGGTCCATTAACACCGGGGAGCTGTTTTTT. The chain carries TRBV7-9 and TRBJ2-2, with unresolved D. Germline V lookup: CDR1 SEHNR, CDR2 FQNEAQ (reference sequence). The CDR3 consists of 15 residues. Deletions cut 5 bases from V and 2 bases from J, with 12 bases between.

The chain couples TRBV19 to TRBJ2-2; D remains ambiguous. Trimming removed 8 bases from V and 0 bases from J, with 13 bases in between. The CDR3 extends over 15 amino acids. Looked up from germline, CDR1 is LNHDA and CDR2 is SQIVND (reference sequence). For the CDR3, the DNA is TGTGCCAGTCGGGCCTTAGATCCGAACACCGGGGAGCTGTTTTTT. This gives the protein CASRALDPNTGELFF.

This clone has just one count. This chain links TRBV29-1 with TRBJ2-3; D is unresolved. V was cut by 7 bases and J by 2 bases, with 13 bases left in between. The CDR3 loop spans 13 amino acids. In germline, CDR1 is SQVTM, CDR2 ANQGSEA. The CDR3 nucleotides read TGCAGCGCGAACCGGGCTACCACAGATACGCAGTATTTT. Its protein is CSANRATTDTQYF.

V usage is TRBV2 and J usage is TRBJ1-5, with a tentative D call TRBD1 (5 bases). The CDR3 has 13 amino acids. Germline CDR1 and CDR2: SNHLY and FYNNEI. The V gene lost 9 bases and the J gene lost 5 bases, with 14 bases spanning the gap. In DNA form, the CDR3 reads TGTGCCAGTAACCGGGACTCCTATCAGCCCCAGCATTTT. This encodes CASNRDSYQPQHF. Full variable domain (missing parts from reference TRBV2 and TRBJ1-5): EPEVTQTPSHQVTQMGQEVILRCVPISNHLYFYWYRQILGQKVEFLVSFYNNEISEKSEIFDDQFSVERPDGSNFTLKIRSTKLEDSAMYFCASNRDSYQPQHFGDGTRLSIL.

The chain carries TRBV15 and TRBJ1-2; D is undetermined. The CDR3 contains 16 residues. Trimming took off 2 bases at V and 0 bases at J, with 13 bases between the two ends. Germline V gives CDR1 LNHNV, CDR2 YYDKDF (reference sequence). CDR3: CATSRKGGGTNYGYTF. The CDR3 DNA follows: TGTGCCACCAGCAGAAAGGGAGGCGGAACTAACTATGGCTACACCTTC.

This clone was detected only once. The chain couples TRBV7-6 to TRBJ2-3; 9 bases fit TRBD2. CDR3 length equals 15 residues. Unmatched junction bases numbered 7, after V lost 5 bases and J lost 4 bases. Germline CDR1 SGHVS, CDR2 FNYEAQ. CDR3 sequence reads: CASSAGLAGADTQYF. The CDR3 DNA is TGTGCCAGCAGCGCGGGACTAGCCGGGGCAGATACGCAGTATTTT.

The CDR3 sequence: CAISGISGDTQYF. CDR3 coding DNA: TGTGCCATCAGTGGAATCTCGGGAGATACGCAGTATTTT. The rearrangement uses TRBV10-3 and TRBJ2-3; D is uncertain. V gave up 4 bases and J gave up 5 bases, with 10 bases separating them. Germline V gene sequence: CDR1 ENHRY, CDR2 SYGVKD. CDR3 length: 13 amino acids.

The V call is TRBV4-3, the J call TRBJ1-2; D unclear. The V end lost 0 bases, the J end lost 4 bases, and 12 bases lay between the germline ends. The CDR3 consists of 15 residues. Per germline, CDR1 LGHNA and CDR2 YSLEER. CDR3 in DNA: TGCGCCAGCAGCCAAGACCCGACGCCCTTCTATGGCTACACCTTC. This codes for CASSQDPTPFYGYTF.